This entry describes one T cell receptor beta chain. Its specific antigen is unknown. Base qualities are not at hand, and no much larger clone is one base apart. The record originates from a study of OX40 agonist ivuxolimab in advanced cancers. Regarding the complete study: Ivuxolimab was an agonistic, fully human IgG2 monoclonal antibody directed against OX40 (CD134), a costimulatory receptor. Prior anti-PD-1, anti-PD-L1 or anti-CTLA-4 therapy was permitted, and checkpoint inhibitors had been received by less than 45% of dose-escalation patients. Among the approximately 54 dose-escalation patients, 19 had hepatocellular carcinoma, approximately 15 melanoma, 9 renal cell carcinoma and 9 head and neck cancer. Intravenous ivuxolimab was administered to patients every 2 weeks at six dose levels: 0.01, 0.1, 0.3, 1.5, 3 and 10 mg/kg. The paper reports the monotherapy dose-escalation portion (N ≈ 50 patients) of the phase I ivuxolimab trial. The purpose of peripheral TCRbeta sequencing was to test whether ivuxolimab changed TCR sequence diversity and led to clonal T-cell expansion. Partial responses were achieved by three dose-escalation patients, of whom one had hepatocellular carcinoma and two had cutaneous melanoma. In the dose-escalation cohort, approximately 83% of patients were male, and the mean age was 60 years with a range of 23 to 79. What the authors observed across the whole study: The antigen specificity of the clonally expanded peripheral T cells was not determined. After ivuxolimab, more expanded clones were found on average in CD8+ T cells than in CD4+ T cells. At doses from 0.1 to 3.0 mg/kg, clonal expansion was seen in both CD4+ and CD8+ blood T cells between baseline and week 6. Low levels of normalized T-cell clonal expansion were also seen in some patients who did not respond. In the 0.1-3.0 mg/kg groups, partial responders had among the lowest normalized peripheral clonal expansion, particularly in CD8+ T cells.

Patients with a history of autoimmune disease or receiving systemic immunosuppression were excluded from the trial. In every dose cohort, peripheral blood was drawn for TCR sequencing at baseline, cycle 4 day 1, and cycle 7 day 1. The samples were drawn from a first-in-human, open-label, multicenter phase I dose-escalation trial of ivuxolimab. Adults with locally advanced or metastatic melanoma, renal cell, hepatocellular, or head and neck squamous cell carcinoma were enrolled in the trial. CD4+ and CD8+ T cells were sorted separately from peripheral blood before TCR sequencing. V trim: 0 bases; J trim: 4 bases; unmatched bases: 5. Based on the germline V gene, the CDR1 and CDR2 sequences are SNHLY and FYNNEI. The CDR3 contains 15 residues, cysteine and phenylalanine counted. Here the CDR3 DNA is all that survives: 45 bases in frame from base 1. To sequence the TCRbeta CDR3 region, genomic DNA was isolated from the sorted cells. The immunoSEQ Assay was used to sequence the TCRbeta CDR3 regions. TCRdb provides this immuneACCESS table in a form limited to in-frame rearrangements. Some clones are lacking; in checked studies, under half of them reflect an unresolved V gene, and why the rest are absent is not known. The sample yields about 68,000 clones; approximately 87% were counted once. Approximately 0.68% of the sample lies in the top ten.

This clonotype was obtained from an adult with an advanced solid tumor such as melanoma, head and neck, liver or kidney cancer. Recombination linked TRBV2 to TRBJ1-2; 7 middle bases align to TRBD1. The source material was CD4+ or CD8+ T cells sorted from blood, sampled in a trial of the OX40 agonist ivuxolimab. The CDR3 reads CASSEARGTVYGYTF. The base sequence is TGTGCCAGCAGTGAAGCCCGCGGGACAGTCTATGGCTACACCTTC.